Listed below are T cell receptor beta chains from one sample, sequenced in a study of blood T cell repertoires in COVID-19. Sequencing used immunoSEQ multiplex PCR; TCRdb keeps in-frame clones, though not all of them. Found here are hundreds of thousands of clones, roughly nine tenths of them singletons; the top ten hold 7.5% to 9.5%. Sequencing was performed on peripheral blood. The receptors come from a woman aged 45-59 years with COVID-19, enrolled during active disease. The CDR3 runs from the conserved cysteine through the conserved F or W. D genes are given only for firm matches. Expanded clones are given a class, and other clones once, few, many or no size at all.

d_gene	abundance	v_gene	j_gene	CDR3aa	CDR3nt
TRBD1	.	TRBV25-1	TRBJ1-1	CASNTGGRGRTEAFF	TGTGCCAGCAATACAGGGGGAAGGGGGAGAACTGAAGCTTTCTTT
TRBD2	.	TRBV7-2	TRBJ2-6	CASSLESGGTSGANVLTF	TGTGCCAGCAGCTTAGAGTCGGGGGGTACCTCTGGGGCCAACGTCCTGACTTTC
TRBD2	.	TRBV5-1	TRBJ2-3	CASSLAGGTSGATDTQYF	TGCGCCAGCAGCTTGGCCGGAGGGACTAGCGGGGCCACAGATACGCAGTATTTT
.	.	TRBV6-4	TRBJ2-1	CASSAHLAASSYNEQFF	TGTGCCAGCAGTGCCCACTTAGCGGCGAGCTCCTACAATGAGCAGTTCTTC
TRBD1	.	TRBV25-1	TRBJ1-2	CASSRQGAASYTF	TGTGCCAGCAGCAGACAGGGAGCAGCTTCCTACACCTTC
.	.	TRBV12-1	TRBJ2-7	CASPTSGGPFSYEQYF	TGTGCCAGCCCCACTAGCGGGGGGCCCTTTTCCTACGAGCAGTACTTC
.	.	TRBV28	TRBJ1-2	CASTRGGDYYGYTF	TGTGCCAGCACCCGCGGGGGGGATTACTATGGCTACACCTTC
.	.	TRBV5-1	TRBJ1-3	CASSHGPDSGNTIYF	TGCGCCAGCAGCCATGGGCCGGACTCTGGAAACACCATATATTTT
.	.	TRBV6-5	TRBJ1-5	CASRVMEQGFQPQHF	TGTGCCAGCAGGGTGATGGAACAGGGATTCCAGCCCCAGCATTTT
TRBD1	.	TRBV6-5	TRBJ1-4	CASAGTGYEKLFF	TGTGCCAGCGCCGGGACAGGGTATGAAAAACTGTTTTTT
.	.	TRBV24-1	TRBJ2-7	CATSDNDRTQNGEQYF	TGTGCCACCAGTGATAATGACAGGACCCAAAATGGCGAGCAGTACTTC
.	.	TRBV27	TRBJ1-1	CASSHWGVTEAFF	TGTGCCAGCAGCCACTGGGGGGTCACTGAAGCTTTCTTT
.	.	TRBV5-6	TRBJ2-1	CASSLPSRSYNEQFF	TGTGCCAGCAGTCTCCCCAGCAGGTCCTACAATGAGCAGTTCTTC
.	few	TRBV5-1	TRBJ2-3	CASSSPVQGRWTDTQYF	TGCGCCAGCAGTTCCCCAGTGCAGGGTCGGTGGACAGATACGCAGTATTTT
TRBD1	.	TRBV24-1	TRBJ2-3	CATSDSPGGRSTDTQYF	TGTGCCACCAGTGACAGCCCAGGGGGCAGGAGCACAGATACGCAGTATTTT
TRBD2	.	TRBV7-2	TRBJ2-5	CASSSRLAGLQETQYF	TGTGCCAGCAGTTCCAGACTAGCGGGGCTGCAAGAGACCCAGTACTTC
TRBD2	few	TRBV27	TRBJ2-7	CASSRTSGGYEQYF	TGTGCCAGCAGTCGGACTAGCGGCGGGTACGAGCAGTACTTC
.	.	TRBV5-4	TRBJ2-7	CASSLAWGASQGNEQYF	TGTGCCAGCAGCTTGGCCTGGGGTGCTAGTCAGGGCAACGAGCAGTACTTC
.	.	TRBV10-3	TRBJ2-3	CAISGTEQDTDTQYF	TGTGCCATCAGTGGGACAGAGCAAGACACAGATACGCAGTATTTT
TRBD1	few	TRBV2	TRBJ1-5	CASSWDSGIGYQPQHF	TGTGCCAGCAGTTGGGACAGTGGAATTGGTTATCAGCCCCAGCATTTT
.	.	TRBV2	TRBJ2-7	CASRELSRGDEQYF	TGTGCCAGCAGGGAACTCTCCAGGGGGGACGAGCAGTACTTC
.	.	TRBV27	TRBJ2-1	CASSTRSGIDEQFF	TGTGCCAGCAGTACCCGCTCAGGGATCGATGAGCAGTTCTTC
TRBD1	.	TRBV19	TRBJ1-5	CASSIGDRDHPQHF	TGTGCCAGTAGTATTGGGGACAGGGATCACCCCCAGCATTTT
.	few	TRBV19	TRBJ1-5	CASKFGGLTQPQHF	TGTGCCAGTAAGTTCGGGGGGTTGACTCAGCCCCAGCATTTT
.	.	TRBV2	TRBJ1-3	CASSERNSGNTIYF	TGTGCCAGCAGTGAGCGGAACTCTGGAAACACCATATATTTT
.	.	TRBV11-2	TRBJ1-2	CASSFDSRSLLAGYTF	TGTGCCAGCAGCTTCGATTCCCGGTCGCTATTAGCTGGCTACACCTTC
TRBD2	.	TRBV2	TRBJ2-7	CASTSRGGPYEQYF	TGTGCCAGCACCTCGCGGGGGGGCCCCTACGAGCAGTACTTC
TRBD2	.	TRBV4-2	TRBJ2-5	CATRQDRARGLAGGQGGGETQYF	TGTGCCACCCGCCAAGACCGGGCCCGGGGGCTAGCGGGGGGGCAAGGCGGGGGGGAGACCCAGTACTTC
TRBD2	.	TRBV4-1	TRBJ2-7	CASSQDDIAGISYEQYF	TGCGCCAGCAGCCAAGACGACATAGCGGGAATCTCCTACGAGCAGTACTTC
TRBD2	.	TRBV28	TRBJ2-5	CASNGGGQETQYF	TGTGCCAGCAATGGGGGGGGCCAAGAGACCCAGTACTTC
.	few	TRBV3-1/TRBV3-2	TRBJ1-5	CASSQNLQRGLPQHF	TGTGCCAGCAGCCAGAACCTACAACGGGGTCTGCCCCAGCATTTT
.	.	TRBV2	TRBJ1-1	CASRLYEAFF	TGTGCCAGCAGACTCTATGAAGCTTTCTTT
TRBD1	.	TRBV25-1	TRBJ1-3	CASSEAGTGTGNTIYF	TGTGCCAGCAGTGAGGCTGGGACAGGGACTGGAAACACCATATATTTT
.	few	TRBV29-1	TRBJ1-1	CSVFDTEAFF	TGCAGCGTTTTCGACACTGAAGCTTTCTTT
TRBD1	few	TRBV6-5	TRBJ1-1	CASRNRGNTEAFF	TGTGCCAGCAGAAACAGGGGAAACACTGAAGCTTTCTTT
TRBD1	.	TRBV14	TRBJ2-7	CASSAGQGSYEQYF	TGTGCCAGCAGCGCTGGACAGGGGTCCTACGAGCAGTACTTC
TRBD1	.	TRBV27	TRBJ1-2	CASLSYRDSAGYTF	TGTGCCAGCCTTAGTTACCGGGACAGTGCCGGCTACACCTTC
.	.	TRBV5-6	TRBJ2-3	CASSLALDSASTDTQYF	TGTGCCAGCAGCTTGGCCCTCGACAGTGCTAGCACAGATACGCAGTATTTT
.	.	TRBV19	TRBJ2-3	CASSIWTENTQYF	TGTGCCAGTAGTATATGGACAGAAAATACGCAGTATTTT
TRBD2	.	TRBV30	TRBJ2-7	CAWSGLAGMYEQYF	TGTGCCTGGAGTGGACTAGCGGGGATGTACGAGCAGTACTTC
.	once	TRBV6-5	TRBJ2-7	CASSYSWDTTYEQYF	TGTGCCAGCAGTTACTCGTGGGACACCACCTACGAGCAGTACTTC
TRBD1	.	TRBV5-1	TRBJ2-2	CASSPGQGAAGELFF	TGCGCCAGCAGCCCTGGACAGGGGGCGGCCGGGGAGCTGTTTTTT
TRBD1	.	TRBV2	TRBJ1-2	CASRYSTGGRDGYTF	TGTGCCAGCAGGTACTCGACAGGGGGCAGGGATGGCTACACCTTC
TRBD2	.	TRBV4-2	TRBJ2-3	CASSRSGGPPDTQYF	TGTGCCAGCAGCCGCTCGGGGGGGCCGCCAGATACGCAGTATTTT
.	once	TRBV6-5	TRBJ2-7	CASRGALRSAFEQYF	TGTGCCAGCAGGGGGGCCCTTAGATCCGCTTTCGAGCAGTACTTC
.	once	TRBV9	TRBJ1-2	CASSTNSRVTNYGYTF	TGTGCCAGCAGCACCAATAGCAGGGTCACTAACTATGGCTACACCTTC
.	.	TRBV27	TRBJ1-1	CASSFAGRTEAFF	TGTGCCAGCAGTTTCGCGGGGCGCACTGAAGCTTTCTTT